Sequencing of this T cell receptor beta chain was carried out in a study of blood T cell repertoires in COVID-19. Across the whole study: In each case, the material was cDNA or gDNA derived from T cells, B-cell-depleted T cells, or PBMCs.

The CDR3 has 13 amino acids. V lost 6 bases and J 3 bases, leaving 12 bases between the germline ends. CDR1 and CDR2 from the germline V gene are DFQATT and SNEGSKA (reference sequence). How the authors handled the data: Reference gene primer amplification yielded estimated nucleated cell counts. The method was immunoSEQ multiplex PCR; TCRdb's version includes in-frame clones alone and lacks a portion of them. The V and J calls and clone size are taken from that table; D and trimming were inferred from the DNA. The data hold 400,000 to 500,000 clones, with roughly 90% observed a single time. Sequencing input: peripheral blood. The receptor was isolated from a woman in her 30s with active or convalescent COVID-19. V gene TRBV20-1 combines with J gene TRBJ1-5, with no clear D. Written as DNA, the CDR3 is TGCAGTGCCAGTCGGGAGTACAATCAGCCCCAGCATTTT. This gives the protein CSASREYNQPQHF.